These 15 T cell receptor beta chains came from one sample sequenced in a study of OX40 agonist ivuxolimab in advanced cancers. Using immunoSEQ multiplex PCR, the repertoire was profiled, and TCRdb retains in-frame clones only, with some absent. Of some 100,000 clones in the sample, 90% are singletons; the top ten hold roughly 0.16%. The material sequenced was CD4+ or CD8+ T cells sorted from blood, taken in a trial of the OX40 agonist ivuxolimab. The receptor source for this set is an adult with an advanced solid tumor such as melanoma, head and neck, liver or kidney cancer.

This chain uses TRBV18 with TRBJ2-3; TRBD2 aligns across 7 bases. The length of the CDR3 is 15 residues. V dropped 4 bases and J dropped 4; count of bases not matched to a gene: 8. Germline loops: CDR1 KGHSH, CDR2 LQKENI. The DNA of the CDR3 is TGTGCCAGCTCACGTCAGGGAGGGGCCGCAGATACGCAGTATTTT. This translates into CASSRQGGAADTQYF.

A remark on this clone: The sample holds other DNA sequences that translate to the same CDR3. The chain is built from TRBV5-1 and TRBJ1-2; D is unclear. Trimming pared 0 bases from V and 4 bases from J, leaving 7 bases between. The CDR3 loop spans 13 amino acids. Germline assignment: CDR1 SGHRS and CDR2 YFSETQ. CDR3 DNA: TGCGCCAGCAGCTTGGCCGACTCCTATGGCTACACCTTC. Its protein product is CASSLADSYGYTF.

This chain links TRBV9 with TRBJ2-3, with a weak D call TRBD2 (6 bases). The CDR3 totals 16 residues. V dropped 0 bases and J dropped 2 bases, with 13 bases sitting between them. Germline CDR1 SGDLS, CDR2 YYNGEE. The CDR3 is CASSVGSGSPTDTQYF. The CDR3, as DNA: TGTGCCAGCAGCGTAGGGTCCGGGAGTCCCACAGATACGCAGTATTTT.

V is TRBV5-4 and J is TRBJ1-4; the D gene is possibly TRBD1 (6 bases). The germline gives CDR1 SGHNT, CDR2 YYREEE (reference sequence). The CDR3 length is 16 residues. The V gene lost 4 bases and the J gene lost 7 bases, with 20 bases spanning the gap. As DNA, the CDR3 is TGTGCCAGCAGCCGATGGGGTGGAGGGGGGGCTGAAAAACTGTTTTTT. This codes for CASSRWGGGGAEKLFF.

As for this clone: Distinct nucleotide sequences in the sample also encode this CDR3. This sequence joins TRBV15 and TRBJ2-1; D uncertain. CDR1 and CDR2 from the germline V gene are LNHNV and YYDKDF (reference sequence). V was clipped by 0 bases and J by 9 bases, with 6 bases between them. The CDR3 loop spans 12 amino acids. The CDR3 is CATSRDRGEQFF. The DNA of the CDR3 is TGTGCCACCAGCAGAGATCGAGGTGAGCAGTTCTTC.

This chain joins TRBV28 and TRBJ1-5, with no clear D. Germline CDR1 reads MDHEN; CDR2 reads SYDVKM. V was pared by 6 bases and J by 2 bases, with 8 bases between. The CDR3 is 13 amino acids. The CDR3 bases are TGTGCCAGCAGACTAGGCGGCAATCAGCCCCAGCATTTT. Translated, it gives CASRLGGNQPQHF.

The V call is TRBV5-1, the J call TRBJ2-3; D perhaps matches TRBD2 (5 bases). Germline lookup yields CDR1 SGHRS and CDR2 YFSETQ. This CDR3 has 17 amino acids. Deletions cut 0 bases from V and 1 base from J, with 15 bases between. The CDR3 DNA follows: TGCGCCAGCAGCTTGGGCTCGGGGAAGATCGGCACAGATACGCAGTATTTT. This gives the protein CASSLGSGKIGTDTQYF.

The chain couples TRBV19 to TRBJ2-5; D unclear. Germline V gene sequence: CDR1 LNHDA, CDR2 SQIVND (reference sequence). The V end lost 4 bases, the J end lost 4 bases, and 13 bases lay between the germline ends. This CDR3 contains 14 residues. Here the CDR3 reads CASSKTRRPETQYF. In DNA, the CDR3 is TGTGCCAGTAGTAAGACCCGAAGGCCAGAGACCCAGTACTTC.

The CDR3 DNA follows: TGTGCCAGCAGCTTAGCTGGAGGGAGCTATGGCTACACCTTC. Translated, it gives CASSLAGGSYGYTF. This chain uses TRBV7-8 with TRBJ1-2; D gene ambiguous. V shed 0 bases and J shed 4 bases, with 9 bases lying between them. Germline V gives CDR1 SGHVS, CDR2 FQNEAQ. There are 14 residues in the CDR3.

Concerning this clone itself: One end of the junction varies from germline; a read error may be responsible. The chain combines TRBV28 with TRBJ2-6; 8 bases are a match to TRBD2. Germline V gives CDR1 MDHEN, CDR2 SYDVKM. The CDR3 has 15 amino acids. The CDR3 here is CASSLPVGGDNVLTF. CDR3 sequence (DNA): TGTGCCAGCAGTTTACCAGTCGGGGGGGACAACGTCCTGACTTTC. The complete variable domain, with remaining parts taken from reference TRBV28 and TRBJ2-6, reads DVKVTQSSRYLVKRTGEKVFLECVQDMDHENMFWYRQDPGLGLRLIYFSYDVKMKEKGDIPEGYSVSREKKERFSLILESASTNQTSMYLCASSLPVGGDNVLTFGAGSRLTVL.

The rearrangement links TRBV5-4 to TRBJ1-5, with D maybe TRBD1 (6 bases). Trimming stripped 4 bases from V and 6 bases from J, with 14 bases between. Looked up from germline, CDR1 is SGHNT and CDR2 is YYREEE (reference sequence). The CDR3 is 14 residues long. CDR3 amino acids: CASSVGGARQPQHF. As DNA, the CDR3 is TGTGCCAGCAGCGTGGGGGGGGCGCGTCAGCCCCAGCATTTT. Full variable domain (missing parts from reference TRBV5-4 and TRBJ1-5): ETGVTQSPTHLIKTRGQQVTLRCSSQSGHNTVSWYQQALGQGPQFIFQYYREEENGRGNFPPRFSGLQFPNYSSELNVNALELDDSALYLCASSVGGARQPQHFGDGTRLSIL.

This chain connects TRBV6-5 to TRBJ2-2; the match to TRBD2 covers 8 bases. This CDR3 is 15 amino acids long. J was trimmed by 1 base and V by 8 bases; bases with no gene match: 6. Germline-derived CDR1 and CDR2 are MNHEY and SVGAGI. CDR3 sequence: CASHLAGGNTGELFF. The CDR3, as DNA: TGTGCCAGCCACCTTGCGGGAGGGAACACCGGGGAGCTGTTTTTT.

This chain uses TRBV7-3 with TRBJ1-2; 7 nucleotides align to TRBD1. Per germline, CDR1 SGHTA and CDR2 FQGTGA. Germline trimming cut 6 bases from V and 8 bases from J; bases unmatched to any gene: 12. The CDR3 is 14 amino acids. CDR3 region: CASSFSITGDGYTF. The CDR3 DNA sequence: TGTGCCAGCAGTTTCTCTATAACAGGGGACGGCTACACCTTC. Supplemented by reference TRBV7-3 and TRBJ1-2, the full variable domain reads GAGVSQTPSNKVTEKGKYVELRCDPISGHTALYWYRQSLGQGPEFLIYFQGTGAADDSGLPNDRFFAVRPEGSVSTLKIQRTERGDSAVYLCASSFSITGDGYTFGSGTRLTVV.

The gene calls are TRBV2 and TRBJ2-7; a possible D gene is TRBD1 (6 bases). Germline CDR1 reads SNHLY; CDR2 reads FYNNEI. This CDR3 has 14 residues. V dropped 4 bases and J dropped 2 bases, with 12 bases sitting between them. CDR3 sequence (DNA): TGTGCCAGCAGTGGGGTCAGGGGCGCCTACGAGCAGTACTTC. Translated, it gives CASSGVRGAYEQYF.

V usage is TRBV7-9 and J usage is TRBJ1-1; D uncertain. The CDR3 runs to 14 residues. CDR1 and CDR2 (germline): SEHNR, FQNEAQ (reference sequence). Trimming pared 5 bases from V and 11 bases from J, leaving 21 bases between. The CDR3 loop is CASSRGTTGPSAFF. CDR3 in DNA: TGTGCCAGCAGCCGCGGAACCACTGGGCCCAGCGCTTTCTTT.